Listed here are 8 T cell receptor beta chains from one sample, sequenced in a study of cytomegalovirus exposure and HLA in healthy donors. The PCR made use of 60 Vbeta and 13 Jbeta primers. Libraries were prepared by immunoSEQ multiplex PCR; TCRdb keeps only in-frame clonotypes and omits some of them. The sample has about 120,000 clones; roughly a tenth are singletons. Material for sequencing was PBMCs. These receptors came from a man aged 25 to 40 in good health and CMV-seronegative.

This clone occurred a few times. This chain joins TRBV6-5 and TRBJ2-7; 8 positions match TRBD1. The trim removed 2 bases at V and 1 base at J, leaving 7 bases unmatched. The CDR3 consists of 16 residues. Germline-derived CDR1 and CDR2 are MNHEY and SVGAGI. CDR3 in DNA: TGTGCCAGCAGTTACGCCGCGGACAGGGCGTCCTACGAGCAGTACTTC. It codes for CASSYAADRASYEQYF.

The chain has TRBV11-2 and TRBJ2-7; 9 positions match TRBD2. The V and J ends lost 3 bases and 0 bases, in that order; junction bases with no gene match: 3. CDR3 length equals 15 residues. From germline, CDR1 is SGHAT and CDR2 FQNNGV. CDR3 in amino acids: CASSLGRGGSYEQYF. The CDR3 nucleotides read TGTGCCAGCAGCTTGGGGCGGGGGGGCTCCTACGAGCAGTACTTC.

The V call is TRBV5-8, the J call TRBJ2-5, with D maybe TRBD1 (6 bases). This CDR3 has 16 residues. Germline V CDR1 and CDR2: SGHTS, YDEGEE. V shed 1 base and J shed 7 bases, with 20 bases lying between them. DNA of the CDR3: TGTGCCAGCAGCTTGCTTGTGGGGGCGATCGCGGGGACCCAGTACTTC. Protein: CASSLLVGAIAGTQYF.

The genes are TRBV6-5 and TRBJ2-1; maybe TRBD1 (5 bases). The CDR3 length is 14 residues. Trimming shortened V by 8 bases and J by 3 bases, and 14 bases separated the two germline ends. Germline V gene sequence: CDR1 MNHEY, CDR2 SVGAGI. The CDR3 bases are TGTGCCAGCGCAGGGTCTAGGTACTACAATGAGCAGTTCTTC. Encoded protein: CASAGSRYYNEQFF.

V usage is TRBV10-3 and J usage is TRBJ2-7, with D perhaps matching TRBD1 (5 bases). CDR3 length equals 14 residues. Trimming pared 6 bases from V and 0 bases from J, leaving 12 bases between. The germline V gene encodes CDR1 ENHRY and CDR2 SYGVKD. CDR3 residues: CAIRETGSSYEQYF. CDR3 bases: TGTGCCATCAGGGAAACAGGAAGCTCCTACGAGCAGTACTTC.

This clone has a handful of counts. The chain recombines TRBV29-1 with TRBJ2-7; D unresolved. From germline, CDR1 is SQVTM and CDR2 ANQGSEA. This CDR3 is 12 amino acids long. V was clipped by 4 bases and J by 4 bases, with 11 bases between them. The CDR3 loop is CSVAGFGYEQYF. For the CDR3, the DNA is TGCAGCGTTGCGGGTTTCGGATACGAGCAGTACTTC.

In its sample, this clone was seen a few times. The chain recombines TRBV10-3 with TRBJ1-3; a possible D gene is TRBD1 (5 bases). Trimming removed 0 bases from V and 11 bases from J, with 17 bases in between. The CDR3 covers 15 residues. Germline CDR1 ENHRY, CDR2 SYGVKD. CDR3 sequence (DNA): TGTGCCATCAGTGAGTCGAGGCAGGGCTCTAATCCCATATATTTT. Protein sequence: CAISESRQGSNPIYF.

The CDR3 sequence is CASSLVSGEQYF. The DNA for the CDR3 is TGTGCCAGCAGCTTAGTGAGTGGCGAGCAGTACTTC. This sequence joins TRBV11-3 and TRBJ2-7; D is unresolved. This CDR3 contains 12 residues. V was trimmed by 1 base and J by 6 bases, leaving 7 bases between them. In germline, CDR1 is SGHNT, CDR2 YENEEA.